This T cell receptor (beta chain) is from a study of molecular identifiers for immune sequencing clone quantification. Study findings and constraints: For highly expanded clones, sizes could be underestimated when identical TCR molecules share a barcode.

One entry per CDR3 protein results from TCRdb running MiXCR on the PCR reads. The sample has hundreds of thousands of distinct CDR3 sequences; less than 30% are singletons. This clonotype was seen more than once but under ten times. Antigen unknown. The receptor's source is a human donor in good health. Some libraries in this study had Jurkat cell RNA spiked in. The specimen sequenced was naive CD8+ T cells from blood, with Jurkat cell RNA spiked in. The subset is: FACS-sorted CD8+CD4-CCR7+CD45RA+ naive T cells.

The CDR3 loop reads CSVEAGGNEQYF. The CDR3 DNA is TGCAGCGTTGAGGCGGGGGGGAACGAGCAGTACTTC. J is TRBJ2-7 and V is TRBV29-1; 9 nucleotides match TRBD2. This CDR3 is built from 12 residues. The trim removed 3 bases at V and 5 bases at J, leaving 2 bases unmatched. In germline, CDR1 is SQVTM, CDR2 ANQGSEA.